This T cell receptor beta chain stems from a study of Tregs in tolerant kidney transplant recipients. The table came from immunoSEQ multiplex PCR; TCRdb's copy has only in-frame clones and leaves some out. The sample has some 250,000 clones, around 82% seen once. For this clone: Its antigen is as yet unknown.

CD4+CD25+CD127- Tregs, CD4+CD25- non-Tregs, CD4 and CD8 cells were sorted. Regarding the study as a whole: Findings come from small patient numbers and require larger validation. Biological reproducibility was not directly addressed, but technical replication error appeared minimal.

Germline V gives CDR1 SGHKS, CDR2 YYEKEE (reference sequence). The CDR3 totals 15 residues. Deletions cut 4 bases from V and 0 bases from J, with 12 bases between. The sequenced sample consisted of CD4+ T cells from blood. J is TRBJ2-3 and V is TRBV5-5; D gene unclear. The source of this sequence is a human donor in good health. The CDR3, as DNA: TGTGCCAGCAGCCCCCGATCTATTAGCACAGATACGCAGTATTTT. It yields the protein CASSPRSISTDTQYF.